This T cell receptor (beta chain) was obtained from a study of blood T cell repertoires in COVID-19. For the study at large: Sample material is recorded as cDNA or gDNA derived from T cells, B-cell-depleted T cells, or PBMCs.

TCRdb's copy holds only in-frame clones and misses some; the assay was immunoSEQ multiplex PCR. The repertoire includes approximately 190,000 clones, approximately 81% of them detected once, and roughly 20% sits in the top ten. V shed 4 bases, J shed 4 bases, and the junction held 3 bases outside the gene matches. CDR3 length equals 14 residues. Germline assignment: CDR1 SGHNT and CDR2 YYREEE (reference sequence). The TCR sequence derives from a human donor in a cohort sampled during active COVID-19. Specimen: peripheral blood. This chain connects TRBV5-4 to TRBJ2-1, with 9 bases matching TRBD1. The DNA of the CDR3 is TGTGCCAGCAGCACCGGACAGGGGTACAATGAGCAGTTCTTC. As protein: CASSTGQGYNEQFF.